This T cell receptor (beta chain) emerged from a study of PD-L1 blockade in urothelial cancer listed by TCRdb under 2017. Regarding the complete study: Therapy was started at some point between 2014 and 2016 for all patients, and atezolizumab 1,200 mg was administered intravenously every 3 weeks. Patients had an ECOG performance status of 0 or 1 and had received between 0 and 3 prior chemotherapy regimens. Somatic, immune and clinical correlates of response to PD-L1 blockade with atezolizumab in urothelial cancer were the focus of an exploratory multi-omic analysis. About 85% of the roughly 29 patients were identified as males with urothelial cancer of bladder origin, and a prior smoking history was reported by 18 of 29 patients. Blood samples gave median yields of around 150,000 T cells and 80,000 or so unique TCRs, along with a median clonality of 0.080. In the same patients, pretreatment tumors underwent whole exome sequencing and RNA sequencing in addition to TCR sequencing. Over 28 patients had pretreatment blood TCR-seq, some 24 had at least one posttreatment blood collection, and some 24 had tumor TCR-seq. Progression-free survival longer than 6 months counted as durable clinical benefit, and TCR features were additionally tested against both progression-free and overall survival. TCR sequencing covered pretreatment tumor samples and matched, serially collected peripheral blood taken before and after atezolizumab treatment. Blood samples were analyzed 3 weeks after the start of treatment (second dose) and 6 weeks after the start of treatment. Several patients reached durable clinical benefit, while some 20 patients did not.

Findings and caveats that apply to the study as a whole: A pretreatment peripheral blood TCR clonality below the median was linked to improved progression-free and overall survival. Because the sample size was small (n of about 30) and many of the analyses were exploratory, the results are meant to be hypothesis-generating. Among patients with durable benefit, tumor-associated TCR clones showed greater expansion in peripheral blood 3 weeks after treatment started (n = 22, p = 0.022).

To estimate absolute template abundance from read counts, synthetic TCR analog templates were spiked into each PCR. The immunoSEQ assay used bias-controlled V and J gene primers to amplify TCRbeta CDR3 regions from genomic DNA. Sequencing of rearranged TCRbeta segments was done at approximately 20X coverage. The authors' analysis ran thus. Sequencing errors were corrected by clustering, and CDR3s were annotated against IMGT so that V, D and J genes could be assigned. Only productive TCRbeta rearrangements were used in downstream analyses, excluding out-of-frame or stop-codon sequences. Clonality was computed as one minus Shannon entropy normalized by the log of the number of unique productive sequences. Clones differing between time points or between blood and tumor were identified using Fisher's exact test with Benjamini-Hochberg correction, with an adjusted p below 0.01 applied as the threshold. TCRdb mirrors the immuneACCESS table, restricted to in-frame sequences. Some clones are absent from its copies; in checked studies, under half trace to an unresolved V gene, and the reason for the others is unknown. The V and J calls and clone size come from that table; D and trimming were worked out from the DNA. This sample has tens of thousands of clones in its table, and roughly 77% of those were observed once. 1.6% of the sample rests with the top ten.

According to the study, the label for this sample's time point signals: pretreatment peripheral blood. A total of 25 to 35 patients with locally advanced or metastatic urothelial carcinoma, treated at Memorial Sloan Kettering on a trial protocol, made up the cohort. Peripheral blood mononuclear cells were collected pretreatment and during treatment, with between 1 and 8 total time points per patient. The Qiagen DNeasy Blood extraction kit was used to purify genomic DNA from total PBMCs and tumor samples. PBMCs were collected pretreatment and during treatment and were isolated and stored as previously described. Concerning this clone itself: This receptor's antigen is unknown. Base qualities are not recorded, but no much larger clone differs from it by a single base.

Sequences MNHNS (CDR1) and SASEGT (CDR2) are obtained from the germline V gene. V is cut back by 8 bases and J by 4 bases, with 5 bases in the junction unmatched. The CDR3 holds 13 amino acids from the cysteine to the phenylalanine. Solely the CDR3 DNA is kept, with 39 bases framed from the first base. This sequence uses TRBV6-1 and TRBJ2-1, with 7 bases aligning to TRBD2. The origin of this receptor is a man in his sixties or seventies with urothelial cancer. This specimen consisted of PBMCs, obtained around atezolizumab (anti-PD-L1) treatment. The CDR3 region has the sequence CASGASGYNEQFF. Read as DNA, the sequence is TGTGCCAGCGGCGCTAGCGGTTACAATGAGCAGTTCTTC.